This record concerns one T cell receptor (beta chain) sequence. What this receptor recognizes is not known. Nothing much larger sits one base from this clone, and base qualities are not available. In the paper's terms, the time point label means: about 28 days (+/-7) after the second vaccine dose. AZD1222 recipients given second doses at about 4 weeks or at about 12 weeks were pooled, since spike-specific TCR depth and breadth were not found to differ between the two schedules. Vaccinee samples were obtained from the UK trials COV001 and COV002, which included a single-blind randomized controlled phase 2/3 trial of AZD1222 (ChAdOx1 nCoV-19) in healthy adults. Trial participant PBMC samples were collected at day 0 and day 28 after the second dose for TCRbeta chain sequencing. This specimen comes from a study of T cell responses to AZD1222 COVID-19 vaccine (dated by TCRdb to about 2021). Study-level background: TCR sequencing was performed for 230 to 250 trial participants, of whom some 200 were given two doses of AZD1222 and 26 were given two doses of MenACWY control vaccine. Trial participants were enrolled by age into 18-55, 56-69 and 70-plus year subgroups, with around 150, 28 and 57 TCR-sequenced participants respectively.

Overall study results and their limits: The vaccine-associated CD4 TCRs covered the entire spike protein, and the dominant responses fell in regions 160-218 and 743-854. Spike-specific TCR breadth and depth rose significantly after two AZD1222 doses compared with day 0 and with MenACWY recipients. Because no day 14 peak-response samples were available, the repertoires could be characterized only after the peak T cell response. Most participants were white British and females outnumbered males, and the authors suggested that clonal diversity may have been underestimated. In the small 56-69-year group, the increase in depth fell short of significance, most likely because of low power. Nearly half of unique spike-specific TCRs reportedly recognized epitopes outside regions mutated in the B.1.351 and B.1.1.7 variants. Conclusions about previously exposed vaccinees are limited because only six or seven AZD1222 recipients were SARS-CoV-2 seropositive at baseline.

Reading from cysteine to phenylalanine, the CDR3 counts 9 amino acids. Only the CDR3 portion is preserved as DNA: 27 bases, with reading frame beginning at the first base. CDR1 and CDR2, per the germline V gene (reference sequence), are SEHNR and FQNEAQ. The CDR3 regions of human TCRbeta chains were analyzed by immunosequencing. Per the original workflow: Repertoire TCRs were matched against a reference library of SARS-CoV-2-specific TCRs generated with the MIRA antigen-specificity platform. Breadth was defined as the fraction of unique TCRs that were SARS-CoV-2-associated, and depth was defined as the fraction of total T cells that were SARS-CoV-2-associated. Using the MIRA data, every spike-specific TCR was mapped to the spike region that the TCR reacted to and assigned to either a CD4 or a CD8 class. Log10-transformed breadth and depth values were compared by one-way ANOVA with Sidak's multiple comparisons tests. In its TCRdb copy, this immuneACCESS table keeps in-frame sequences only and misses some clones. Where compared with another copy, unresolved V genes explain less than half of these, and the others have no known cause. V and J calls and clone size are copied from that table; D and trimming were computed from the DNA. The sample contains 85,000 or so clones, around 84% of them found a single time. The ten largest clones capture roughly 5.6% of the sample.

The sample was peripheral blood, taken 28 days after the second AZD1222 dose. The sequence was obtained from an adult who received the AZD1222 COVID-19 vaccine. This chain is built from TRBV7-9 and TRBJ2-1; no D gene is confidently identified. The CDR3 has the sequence CTANNEQFF. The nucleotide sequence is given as TGTACGGCTAACAATGAGCAGTTCTTC.